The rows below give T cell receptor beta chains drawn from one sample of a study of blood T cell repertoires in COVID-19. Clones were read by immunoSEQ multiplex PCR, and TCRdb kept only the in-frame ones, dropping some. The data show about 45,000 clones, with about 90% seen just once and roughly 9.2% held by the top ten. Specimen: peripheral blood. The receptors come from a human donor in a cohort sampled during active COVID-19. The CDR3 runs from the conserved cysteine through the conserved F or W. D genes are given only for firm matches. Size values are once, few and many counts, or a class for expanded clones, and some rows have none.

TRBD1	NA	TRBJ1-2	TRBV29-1	TGCAGCGTTGACCTCACCGGACAGGGAGGGTATGGCTACACCTTC	CSVDLTGQGGYGYTF
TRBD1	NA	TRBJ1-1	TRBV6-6	TGTGCCAGCAGTTACGGGGGACAGATGAACACTGAAGCTTTCTTT	CASSYGGQMNTEAFF
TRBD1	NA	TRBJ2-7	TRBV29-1	TGCAGCGTCCCGACAGGGAGCGAGCAGTACTTC	CSVPTGSEQYF
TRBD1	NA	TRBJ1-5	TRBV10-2	TGCGCCAGCAGTGAGTCGACAGGGGGCAATCAGCCCCAGCATTTT	CASSESTGGNQPQHF
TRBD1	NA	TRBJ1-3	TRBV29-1	TGCAGCGTTAGGGGGCCGGACGGAAACACCATATATTTT	CSVRGPDGNTIYF
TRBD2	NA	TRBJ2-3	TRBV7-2	TGTGCCAGCACTAGCGGGGGGTCCCGCACAGATACGCAGTATTTT	CASTSGGSRTDTQYF
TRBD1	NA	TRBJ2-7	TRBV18	TGTGCCAGCTCACCAGAGGGACAGACCGAGCAGTACTTC	CASSPEGQTEQYF
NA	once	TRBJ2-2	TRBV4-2	TGTGCCAGCAGCCAAGAAGAACTAGCGAACACCGGGGAGCTGTTTTTT	CASSQEELANTGELFF
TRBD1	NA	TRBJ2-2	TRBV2	TGTGCCAGCAGAGACAGGGGGAACACCGGGGAGCTGTTTTTT	CASRDRGNTGELFF
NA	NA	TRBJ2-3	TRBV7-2	TGTGCCAGGGATAATGAGGATTTTCCCACAGATACGCAGTATTTT	CARDNEDFPTDTQYF
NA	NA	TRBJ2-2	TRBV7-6	TGTGCCAGCAGCTTAGAAGGAGCGGGCATTCTCACCGGGGAGCTGTTTTTT	CASSLEGAGILTGELFF
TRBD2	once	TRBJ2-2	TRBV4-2	TGTGCCAGCACTAACCTGCGGGGGGGCGGCGGGGAGCTGTTTTTT	CASTNLRGGGGELFF
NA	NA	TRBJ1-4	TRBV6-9	TGTGCCAGCAGCCGGGGACTTGATGAAAAACTGTTTTTT	CASSRGLDEKLFF
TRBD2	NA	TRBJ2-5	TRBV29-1	TGCAGCGTCTATCGGGGGGGGACCCAAGAGACCCAGTACTTC	CSVYRGGTQETQYF
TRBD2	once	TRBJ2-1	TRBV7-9	TGTGCCAGCAGCGGGACTAGCGGGGATGGATACAATGAGCAGTTCTTC	CASSGTSGDGYNEQFF
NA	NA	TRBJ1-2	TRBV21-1	TGTGCCAGCAGCAAAGACAGTCCTAACTATGGCTACACCTTC	CASSKDSPNYGYTF
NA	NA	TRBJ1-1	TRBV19	TGTGCCAGTAGTATGTCACAGGGCGTCAATGAAGCTTTCTTT	CASSMSQGVNEAFF
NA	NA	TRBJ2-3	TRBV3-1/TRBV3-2	TGTGCCAGCAGCCCCCGGCGTGGGGGGATACCAGATACGCAGTATTTT	CASSPRRGGIPDTQYF
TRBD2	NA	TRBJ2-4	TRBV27	TGTGCCAGCAGACTAGCGGGGGTGGCCAAAAACATTCAGTACTTC	CASRLAGVAKNIQYF
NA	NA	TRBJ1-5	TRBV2	TGTGCCAGCAGTGAACTTGTTAGCAATCAGCCCCAGCATTTT	CASSELVSNQPQHF
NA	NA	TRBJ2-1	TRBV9	TGTGCCAGCAGCGTACACACCCGGGGGTCCTACAATGAGCAGTTCTTC	CASSVHTRGSYNEQFF
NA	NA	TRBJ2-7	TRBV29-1	TGCAGCGCCCAGGTGGCAGGGGCCTCCTACGAGCAGTACTTC	CSAQVAGASYEQYF
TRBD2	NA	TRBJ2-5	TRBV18	TGTGCCAGCTCACGCCCCTCAGCGGGGCAAGAGACCCAGTACTTC	CASSRPSAGQETQYF
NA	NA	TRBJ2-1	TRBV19	TGTGCCAGTAGTAGTAGGCCATGGGAGGCAAGGAATGAGCAGTTCTTC	CASSSRPWEARNEQFF
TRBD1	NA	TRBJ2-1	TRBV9	TGTGCCAGCAGCGACGGACAGGGGTTATACAATGAGCAGTTCTTC	CASSDGQGLYNEQFF
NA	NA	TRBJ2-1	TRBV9	TGTGCCAGCGAATTGGGGGCTAGCGGATACAATGAGCAGTTCTTC	CASELGASGYNEQFF
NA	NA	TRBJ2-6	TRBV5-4	TGTGCCAGCAGCCTGGGACTGACCCACTCTGGGGCCAACGTCCTGACTTTC	CASSLGLTHSGANVLTF
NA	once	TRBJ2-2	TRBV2	TGTGCCAGCAGTGACAGGCGGAACACCGGGGAGCTGTTTTTT	CASSDRRNTGELFF
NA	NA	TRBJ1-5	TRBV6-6	TGTGCCAGCAGTTCGTCGGGGCAGCCCCAGCATTTT	CASSSSGQPQHF
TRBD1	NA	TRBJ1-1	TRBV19	TGTGCCAGTAGTATGCGGGGACAGGGGAGACCAACTGAAGCTTTCTTT	CASSMRGQGRPTEAFF
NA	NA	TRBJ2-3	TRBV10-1	TGCGCCAGCAGTGATTACGCTAGTCAAAGGGATACGCAGTATTTT	CASSDYASQRDTQYF